The present T cell receptor (beta chain) was sequenced within a study of metastatic and nonmetastatic thyroid tumors. Study as a whole: Repertoire data that came from the blood and tumor or nodule tissue of malignant and benign thyroid patients were compared. General study results and limits: Reported TCR beta diversity, measured in blood and tumor, was significantly higher for malignant thyroid tumors than for benign nodules.

Thyroid surgery took place with no prior treatment in any patient. Germline lookup yields CDR1 MGHRA and CDR2 YSYEKL. The CDR3 totals 15 residues. The junction had 3 bases not matched to a gene; V was cut back by 4 bases and J by 5 bases. In the original processing: The study built a papillary thyroid cancer distant-metastasis classifier from CDR3 differences across clinicopathological groups. TCRdb reanalyzed the PCR reads with MiXCR. The V and J calls were not made by the authors but by TCRdb's processing. This sample has around 22,000 clones; around a third occur once, and the top ten carry 22%. On this clone itself: Its antigen is still unknown.

Sequencing was carried out using blood. The genes are TRBV4-1 and TRBJ2-5; TRBD2 matches 14 bases. This receptor was taken from a male donor with papillary thyroid cancer or a benign thyroid nodule (not recorded which). Some clones in this sample may be carry-over from other donors' samples. The CDR3 spells CASSLGLAGGETQYF. The CDR3 DNA follows: TGCGCCAGCAGCCTTGGACTAGCGGGAGGTGAGACCCAGTACTTC.